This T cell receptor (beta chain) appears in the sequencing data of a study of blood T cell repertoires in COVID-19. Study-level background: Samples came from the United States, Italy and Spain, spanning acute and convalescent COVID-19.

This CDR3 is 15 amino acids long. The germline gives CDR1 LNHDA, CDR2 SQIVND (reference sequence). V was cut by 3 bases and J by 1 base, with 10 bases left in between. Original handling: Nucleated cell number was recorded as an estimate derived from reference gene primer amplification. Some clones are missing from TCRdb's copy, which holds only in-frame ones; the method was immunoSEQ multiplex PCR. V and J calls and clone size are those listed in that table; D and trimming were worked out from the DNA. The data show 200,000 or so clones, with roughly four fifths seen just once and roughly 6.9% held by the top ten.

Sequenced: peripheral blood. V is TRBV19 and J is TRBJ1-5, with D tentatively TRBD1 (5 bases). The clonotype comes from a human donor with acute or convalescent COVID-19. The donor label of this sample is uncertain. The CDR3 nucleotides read TGTGCCAGTAGTATTTGGGGGGGAAGCAATCAGCCCCAGCATTTT. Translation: CASSIWGGSNQPQHF.